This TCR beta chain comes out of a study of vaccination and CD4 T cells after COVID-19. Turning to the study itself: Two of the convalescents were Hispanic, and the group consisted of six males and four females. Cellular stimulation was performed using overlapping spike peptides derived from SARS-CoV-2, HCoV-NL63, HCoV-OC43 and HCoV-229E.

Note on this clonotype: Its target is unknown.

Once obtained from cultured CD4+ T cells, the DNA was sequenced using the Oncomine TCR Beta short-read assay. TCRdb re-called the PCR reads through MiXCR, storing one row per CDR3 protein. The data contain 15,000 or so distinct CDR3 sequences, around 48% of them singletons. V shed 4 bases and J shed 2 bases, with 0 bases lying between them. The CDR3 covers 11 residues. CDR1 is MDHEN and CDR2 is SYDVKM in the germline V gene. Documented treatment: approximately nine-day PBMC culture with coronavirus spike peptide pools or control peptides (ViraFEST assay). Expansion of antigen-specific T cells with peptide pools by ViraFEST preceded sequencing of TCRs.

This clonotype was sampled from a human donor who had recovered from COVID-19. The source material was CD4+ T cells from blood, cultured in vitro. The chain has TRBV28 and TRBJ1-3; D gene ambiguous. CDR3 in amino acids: CASSSGNTIYF. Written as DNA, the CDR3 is TGTGCCAGCAGTTCTGGAAACACCATATATTTT.